The clone carrying this T cell receptor beta chain was seen just once. The antigen remains undetermined. It was with 60 Vbeta and 13 Jbeta primers that the PCR ran. Original handling: Per a later analysis, the number of unique TCR beta chains was roughly 80 million, of which some 10 million were shared. The protocol was immunoSEQ multiplex PCR, while the TCRdb copy is restricted to in-frame clones and leaves out a portion. V, J and clone size were drawn from that table, and D and trimming were deduced from the DNA. The profile shows 130,000 to 150,000 clones, approximately 73% of them singletons. This sample is drawn from a study of cytomegalovirus exposure and HLA in healthy donors. Study-level findings and limits: Donor immune exposure was known only as CMV serostatus. Researchers reported in a later analysis that a missense DCLRE1C variant was tied to TCR beta V- and J-gene trimming.

CDR1 and CDR2 (germline): SGHAT, FQNNGV. The CDR3 covers 14 residues. The trim removed 4 bases at V and 5 bases at J, leaving 3 bases unmatched. The sample comprised PBMCs. This receptor was obtained from a human donor in good health. This chain links TRBV11-2 with TRBJ1-5; the match to TRBD1 covers 9 bases. For the CDR3, the DNA is TGTGCCAGCAGCTCCCGACAGGGGGATCAGCCCCAGCATTTT. Encoded protein: CASSSRQGDQPQHF.